This section outlines one T cell receptor (beta chain) sequence together with its context. The data belong to a study of blood T cell repertoires in COVID-19. Profiling relied on immunoSEQ multiplex PCR, and the TCRdb table lists in-frame clones only, not all of them. The sample lists some 350,000 clones; 87% were seen once. Germline lookup yields CDR1 MNHEY and CDR2 SVGAGI. With 7 bases removed from V and 1 base from J, the gap between germline ends came to 13 bases. The CDR3 is 14 amino acids. Sequenced material: PBMCs or T cells enriched from blood (not recorded which). This receptor was identified in a woman younger than 45 who had recovered from COVID-19. V usage is TRBV6-5 and J usage is TRBJ1-2, with a weak D call TRBD1 (6 bases). The CDR3 DNA sequence: TGTGCCAGCACCCGACGGACAGATAACTATGGCTACACCTTC. Its protein is CASTRRTDNYGYTF.